What follows is one TCR beta chain and its context. Its antigen is unknown. The germline V gene has CDR1 SNHLY and CDR2 FYNNEI. The CDR3 has 15 residues. V shed 8 bases and J shed 6 bases, with 23 bases lying between them. Profiling relied on immunoSEQ multiplex PCR, and the TCRdb table lists in-frame clones only, not all of them. The repertoire consists of under 140,000 clones, with 88% occurring once and the leading ten covering over 1.5%. This record belongs to a study of T cell responses to AZD1222 COVID-19 vaccine. Study-level findings and limits: Just six AZD1222 recipients were seropositive at baseline. As reported, nearly half of all spike-specific TCRs target variant regions that are unmutated. The study sampled repertoires only after the peak T cell response.

The starting material was peripheral blood, obtained on day 0 of AZD1222 vaccination. This TCR came from an adult in good health. This chain links TRBV2 with TRBJ2-7; D possibly matches TRBD1 or TRBD2 (6 bases each). The CDR3: CASSLGPGAVREQYF. For the CDR3, the DNA is TGTGCCAGCTCCCTCGGCCCGGGGGCGGTTCGCGAGCAGTACTTC. Complete variable domain (other parts from reference TRBV2 and TRBJ2-7): EPEVTQTPSHQVTQMGQEVILRCVPISNHLYFYWYRQILGQKVEFLVSFYNNEISEKSEIFDDQFSVERPDGSNFTLKIRSTKLEDSAMYFCASSLGPGAVREQYFGPGTRLTVT.